These T cell receptor beta chains were read from a single sample in a study of regulatory T cells in long-lasting Graves disease. Using its own MiXCR run on the multiplex PCR reads, TCRdb lists one record per CDR3 protein. The data show about 540,000 distinct CDR3 sequences, roughly 13% seen once. In addition, the sample was reused for a study of T cells in Graves' hyperthyroidism and ophthalmopathy.

The sample in question was peripheral blood mononuclear cells (PBMCs), obtained at new diagnosis, from a patient treated with antithyroid drugs. The receptor set was obtained from a man in his thirties or forties with Graves disease. CDR3s include the opening cysteine and the closing phenylalanine or tryptophan.

V: TRBV29-1; J: TRBJ2-7; CDR3: CSVESRLAGRGGSCEQYF
V: TRBV3-1; J: TRBJ1-6; CDR3: CASSHGSRGDSPLHF
V: TRBV7-3; J: TRBJ2-2; CDR3: CASSLGTSANTGELFF
V: TRBV18; J: TRBJ2-5; CDR3: CASSPRAGEETQYF
V: TRBV7-8; J: TRBJ1-1; CDR3: CASMFGMGTEAFF
V: TRBV5-1; J: TRBJ2-3; CDR3: CASSLEGTSGTGTQYF
V: TRBV7-9; J: TRBJ2-7; CDR3: CASSLGRGYYEQYF
V: TRBV4-1; J: TRBJ2-2; CDR3: CASSQRSENTGELFF
V: TRBV12-3/TRBV12-4; J: TRBJ1-5; CDR3: CASSAGDGSNQPQHF
V: TRBV15; J: TRBJ2-3; CDR3: CATSRENLLDTQYF
V: TRBV6-2/TRBV6-3; J: TRBJ2-5; CDR3: CASSYSVGGEETQYF
V: TRBV2; J: TRBJ2-3; CDR3: CATQLEAGGLDTQYF
V: TRBV25-1; J: TRBJ1-1; CDR3: CASSAGLGTEAFF
V: TRBV29-1; J: TRBJ2-2; CDR3: CSVRGGLHGELFF
V: TRBV5-5; J: TRBJ2-7; CDR3: CASSLVSGRGYEQYF
V: TRBV19; J: TRBJ1-5; CDR3: CASIETRGISNQPQHF
V: TRBV7-2; J: TRBJ1-2; CDR3: CASSLLDGTPYGYTF
V: TRBV12-3/TRBV12-4; J: TRBJ2-7; CDR3: CASSPPRPSYEQYF
V: TRBV29-1; J: TRBJ1-1; CDR3: CSVGQGPVSATEAFF
V: TRBV7-6; J: TRBJ2-2; CDR3: CASSPDYYTGELFF
V: TRBV6-4; J: TRBJ2-7; CDR3: CASSSFRGVGYEQYF
V: TRBV28; J: TRBJ2-7; CDR3: CASFGAGAHF
V: TRBV7-6; J: TRBJ1-5; CDR3: CASSLAGGYESNQPQHF
V: TRBV25-1; J: TRBJ1-1; CDR3: CASSELRGINTEAFF
V: TRBV20-1; J: TRBJ2-2; CDR3: CSARQGPSNTGELFF
V: TRBV15; J: TRBJ2-1; CDR3: CATSRDWGEQFF
V: TRBV27; J: TRBJ2-7; CDR3: CASSFVGSYEQYF
V: TRBV19; J: TRBJ1-5; CDR3: CASNLQGSNQPQHF
V: TRBV7-2; J: TRBJ2-7; CDR3: CASSSSLTGGNEQYF
V: TRBV5-5; J: TRBJ2-3; CDR3: CASSSRTGGGTDTQYF
V: TRBV5-1; J: TRBJ2-1; CDR3: CASSLGQVGEQFF
V: TRBV4-1; J: TRBJ2-7; CDR3: CASSQESVRSYEQYF
V: TRBV20-1; J: TRBJ2-1; CDR3: CSAGRPGLARGEQFF
V: TRBV28; J: TRBJ1-3; CDR3: CAIQDPSGGPGNTIYF
V: TRBV7-9; J: TRBJ2-7; CDR3: CASSSSDRPYEQYF